These T cell receptor beta chains were read from a single sample in a study of T cells in Graves' hyperthyroidism and ophthalmopathy. One entry per CDR3 protein results from TCRdb running MiXCR on the multiplex PCR reads. This table has nearly 600,000 distinct CDR3 sequences, approximately 14% appearing once. The sample taken for sequencing was blood. The receptors originated from a woman aged 25 to 39 with Graves' hyperthyroidism that later progressed to Graves' ophthalmopathy. Each CDR3 is given with its conserved first and last residue. The D gene is left open where the match is weak. Only part of the rows carry a size: once, few, many, or a class if the clone is expanded.

CASSWSRNYGYTF | TGTGCCAGCAGTTGGAGCAGAAACTATGGCTACACCTTC | TRBJ1-2 | TRBV27 | - | - | 13
CASYGGGAIGDEQYF | TGTGCCAGCTACGGCGGGGGAGCGATTGGGGACGAGCAGTACTTC | TRBJ2-7 | TRBV7-9 | TRBD2 | few | 15
CASSLRYDEQFF | TGCGCCAGCAGCTTGAGATACGATGAGCAGTTCTTC | TRBJ2-1 | TRBV5-1 | - | - | 12
CASSLERTYNEQFF | TGTGCCAGCAGCTTGGAGCGTACCTACAATGAGCAGTTCTTC | TRBJ2-1 | TRBV11-2 | - | many | 14
CASSLLAGGGKNIQYF | TGTGCCAGCAGTTTACTCGCGGGAGGAGGCAAAAACATTCAGTACTTC | TRBJ2-4 | TRBV27 | TRBD2 | - | 16
CATSRLAGDDSYNEQFF | TGTGCCACCAGCCGACTAGCGGGAGACGACTCCTACAATGAGCAGTTCTTC | TRBJ2-1 | TRBV24-1 | TRBD2 | many | 17
CASSPQYRTEAFF | TGTGCCAGCAGCCCCCAGTATAGAACTGAAGCTTTCTTT | TRBJ1-1 | TRBV12-3/TRBV12-4 | - | many | 13
CASSYSRGEQYF | TGTGCCAGCAGTTACTCTCGGGGCGAGCAGTACTTC | TRBJ2-7 | TRBV6-5 | - | many | 12
CAWSVLGDNSAKNIQYF | TGTGCCTGGAGTGTACTTGGGGACAACTCTGCCAAAAACATTCAGTACTTC | TRBJ2-4 | TRBV30 | - | - | 17
CASSLEESPLHF | TGTGCCAGCAGCTTAGAGGAATCACCCCTCCACTTT | TRBJ1-6 | TRBV5-5 | - | - | 12
CASRRTGGSYNEQFF | TGTGCCAGCAGGAGGACAGGGGGTTCCTACAATGAGCAGTTCTTC | TRBJ2-1 | TRBV12-3/TRBV12-4 | TRBD1 | many | 15
CASSLSWGGYMNTEAFF | TGTGCCAGCAGCTTGTCATGGGGGGGGTACATGAACACTGAAGCTTTCTTT | TRBJ1-1 | TRBV5-8 | - | many | 17
CSATPGGSETQYF | TGCAGTGCTACCCCTGGCGGGTCAGAGACCCAGTACTTC | TRBJ2-5 | TRBV20-1 | - | many | 13
CASSPPSVGMEQYF | TGTGCCAGCAGTCCCCCATCGGTGGGGATGGAGCAGTACTTC | TRBJ2-7 | TRBV2 | - | many | 14
CASSPPGTGGNTIYF | TGTGCCAGCAGCCCACCCGGGACAGGGGGAAACACCATATATTTT | TRBJ1-3 | TRBV6-1 | TRBD1 | - | 15
CASSPLAGPYEQYF | TGTGCCAGCAGTCCGCTAGCGGGACCCTACGAGCAGTACTTC | TRBJ2-7 | TRBV27 | TRBD2 | many | 14
CASSLGDPSTDTQYF | TGCGCCAGCAGCTTAGGAGACCCTAGCACAGATACGCAGTATTTT | TRBJ2-3 | TRBV5-1 | - | few | 15
CSADPGQGGVDTQYF | TGCAGTGCTGACCCGGGACAGGGGGGGGTAGATACGCAGTATTTT | TRBJ2-3 | TRBV20-1 | TRBD1 | many | 15
CSARGGSTDTQYF | TGCAGTGCTAGGGGTGGGAGCACAGATACGCAGTATTTT | TRBJ2-3 | TRBV20-1 | - | many | 13
CAWSVGDITAFF | TGTGCCTGGAGTGTTGGGGATATTACGGCTTTCTTT | TRBJ1-1 | TRBV30 | - | - | 12
CASSSGQDQETQYF | TGTGCCAGCAGTTCAGGACAGGACCAAGAGACCCAGTACTTC | TRBJ2-5 | TRBV6-5 | TRBD1 | many | 14
CSASPGSRAHEQYF | TGCAGTGCTAGTCCGGGGTCGAGGGCCCACGAGCAGTACTTC | TRBJ2-7 | TRBV20-1 | - | few | 14
CASSTTYLSGYGYTF | TGTGCCAGTAGTACCACCTACCTCAGCGGCTATGGCTACACCTTC | TRBJ1-2 | TRBV19 | - | - | 15
CASRSGPPSAFF | TGTGCCAGCCGTTCTGGACCCCCGAGCGCTTTCTTT | TRBJ1-1 | TRBV6-2/TRBV6-3 | - | - | 12
CASSFDNASGSQETQYF | TGCGCCAGCAGCTTCGATAATGCTAGCGGGAGTCAAGAGACCCAGTACTTC | TRBJ2-5 | TRBV5-1 | TRBD2 | few | 17
CAWSPGTGSYEQYF | TGTGCCTGGAGTCCGGGGACGGGCTCCTACGAGCAGTACTTC | TRBJ2-7 | TRBV30 | - | - | 14
CASSMAPTPGEQFF | TGTGCCAGTAGTATGGCCCCGACCCCGGGGGAGCAGTTCTTC | TRBJ2-1 | TRBV19 | - | few | 14
CASSPGGPLGAFF | TGCGCCAGCAGCCCGGGGGGCCCGCTTGGAGCTTTCTTT | TRBJ1-1 | TRBV4-1 | - | few | 13
CSARGIGNRNSPLHF | TGCAGTGCTAGAGGTATAGGAAACAGAAATTCACCCCTCCACTTT | TRBJ1-6 | TRBV20-1 | - | few | 15
CASSLGPDRVGNTIYF | TGTGCCAGCAGCTTAGGCCCCGACAGGGTGGGAAACACCATATATTTT | TRBJ1-3 | TRBV7-2 | TRBD1 | many | 16
CSASRTTKADEQFF | TGCAGTGCTAGTAGGACTACAAAGGCGGATGAGCAGTTCTTC | TRBJ2-1 | TRBV20-1 | - | many | 14
CASSPPSGRDTQYF | TGTGCCAGCAGCCCTCCTAGCGGGAGGGATACGCAGTATTTT | TRBJ2-3 | TRBV7-3 | TRBD2 | few | 14
CASSSGLTINNEQFF | TGTGCCAGCAGCTCGGGACTTACGATTAACAATGAGCAGTTCTTC | TRBJ2-1 | TRBV7-3 | - | many | 15
CASSPNWPGTENTEAFF | TGTGCCAGCAGCCCAAATTGGCCCGGGACGGAGAACACTGAAGCTTTCTTT | TRBJ1-1 | TRBV7-9 | - | once | 17
CASSPAGTRSTDTQYF | TGTGCCAGCAGCCCGGCCGGGACCAGGAGCACAGATACGCAGTATTTT | TRBJ2-3 | TRBV7-2 | - | few | 16
CSVRTQGANVLTF | TGCAGCGTTCGAACGCAGGGGGCCAACGTCCTGACTTTC | TRBJ2-6 | TRBV29-1 | - | few | 13
CASSPGRVLDNSPLHF | TGCGCCAGCAGCCCTGGGAGAGTCCTGGATAATTCACCCCTCCACTTT | TRBJ1-6 | TRBV5-1 | - | many | 16
CASSRTTSYEQYF | TGTGCCAGCAGCAGGACAACGTCCTACGAGCAGTACTTC | TRBJ2-7 | TRBV6-1 | - | few | 13
CASSLRSGTGEGEAFF | TGTGCCAGCAGCCTTCGCTCCGGGACAGGGGAGGGTGAAGCTTTCTTT | TRBJ1-1 | TRBV14 | TRBD1 | - | 16
CASSPPNRGTIYEQFF | TGTGCCAGCAGCCCCCCGAATCGCGGGACTATCTATGAGCAGTTCTTC | TRBJ2-1 | TRBV9 | TRBD2 | - | 16